A selection of T cell receptor beta chains follows, all from one sample in a study of blood T cells in healthy people across ages. TCRdb reprocessed the 5' RACE reads via MiXCR and lists one record per CDR3 protein. The sample consists of 600,000 or so distinct CDR3 sequences, around half of them appearing once. Material for sequencing was blood. All receptors derive from an elderly man in good health. Each CDR3 is given with its conserved first and last residue. Fields, in order: CDR3 DNA, CDR3 protein, CDR3 length, clone size, D gene, V gene, J gene. A D gene is named only where the DNA matches it firmly. Where a row states a size, it is once, few, many or the class of an expanded clone; other rows omit it.

CDR3 DNA: TGCAGTGCTAGAGAGAGGGGGAAGCAAGAGACCCAGTTCTTC
CDR3 protein: CSARERGKQETQFF
CDR3 length: 14
clone size: NA
D gene: NA
V gene: TRBV20-1
J gene: TRBJ2-1

CDR3 DNA: TGTGCCAGCAGGGGTACTGGCGGGCGAACCTCAGATACGCAGTATTTT
CDR3 protein: CASRGTGGRTSDTQYF
CDR3 length: 16
clone size: once
D gene: NA
V gene: TRBV12-3/TRBV12-4
J gene: TRBJ2-3

CDR3 DNA: TGTGCCAGCAGGAGAACTAGCGTTAACACCGGGGAGCTGTTTTTT
CDR3 protein: CASRRTSVNTGELFF
CDR3 length: 15
clone size: once
D gene: TRBD2
V gene: TRBV7-2
J gene: TRBJ2-2

CDR3 DNA: TGCAGTGCTAGAGTAGGGGGTGGCTACACCTTC
CDR3 protein: CSARVGGGYTF
CDR3 length: 11
clone size: NA
D gene: NA
V gene: TRBV20-1
J gene: TRBJ1-2

CDR3 DNA: TGTGTCAGCAGCGTAGATCGTCTCAATGAGCAGTTCTTC
CDR3 protein: CVSSVDRLNEQFF
CDR3 length: 13
clone size: once
D gene: NA
V gene: TRBV9
J gene: TRBJ2-1

CDR3 DNA: TGTGCCAGCGGCCAACAGGGGGCCCGTGGAGATACGCAGTATTTT
CDR3 protein: CASGQQGARGDTQYF
CDR3 length: 15
clone size: NA
D gene: TRBD1
V gene: TRBV28
J gene: TRBJ2-3

CDR3 DNA: TGTGCCAGCAGCTTGCGGGCAGGGTCTGGCTATGGCTACACCTTC
CDR3 protein: CASSLRAGSGYGYTF
CDR3 length: 15
clone size: few
D gene: NA
V gene: TRBV5-5
J gene: TRBJ1-2

CDR3 DNA: TGTGCCAGCAGTCTATTAAATAACTATGGCTACACCTTC
CDR3 protein: CASSLLNNYGYTF
CDR3 length: 13
clone size: NA
D gene: NA
V gene: TRBV12-3/TRBV12-4
J gene: TRBJ1-2

CDR3 DNA: TGTGCCAGCAGTCGGGACGGGGGCACAGATACGCAGTATTTT
CDR3 protein: CASSRDGGTDTQYF
CDR3 length: 14
clone size: NA
D gene: NA
V gene: TRBV7-2
J gene: TRBJ2-3

CDR3 DNA: TGCGCCAGCAGCTCCGAGGGACAGAACAATGAGCAGTTCTTC
CDR3 protein: CASSSEGQNNEQFF
CDR3 length: 14
clone size: NA
D gene: TRBD1
V gene: TRBV5-1
J gene: TRBJ2-1

CDR3 DNA: TGCAGTGCTAGGACTAGCGGAGACACAGATACGCAGTATTTT
CDR3 protein: CSARTSGDTDTQYF
CDR3 length: 14
clone size: NA
D gene: TRBD2
V gene: TRBV20-1
J gene: TRBJ2-3

CDR3 DNA: TGTGCCAGCAGCTTCCACGAACAGGGCCCGGTGCACAATGAGCAGTTCTTC
CDR3 protein: CASSFHEQGPVHNEQFF
CDR3 length: 17
clone size: NA
D gene: NA
V gene: TRBV7-3
J gene: TRBJ2-1

CDR3 DNA: TGTGCCAGCAGTTTGGGGACAGGTCTTGAGCAGTACTTC
CDR3 protein: CASSLGTGLEQYF
CDR3 length: 13
clone size: NA
D gene: TRBD1
V gene: TRBV28
J gene: TRBJ2-5

CDR3 DNA: TGTGCCAGCAGCCACACGGGACACACAAAGGCAGATACGCAGTATTTT
CDR3 protein: CASSHTGHTKADTQYF
CDR3 length: 16
clone size: NA
D gene: NA
V gene: TRBV14
J gene: TRBJ2-3

CDR3 DNA: TGTGCCAGCAGCCGAAGGACTAGCGGGGCTTCTATTGGGGCCAACGTCCTGACTTTC
CDR3 protein: CASSRRTSGASIGANVLTF
CDR3 length: 19
clone size: few
D gene: TRBD2
V gene: TRBV7-3
J gene: TRBJ2-6

CDR3 DNA: TGTGCCAGCAGCTTAGTCGCGTCTGAAAAACTGTTTTTT
CDR3 protein: CASSLVASEKLFF
CDR3 length: 13
clone size: NA
D gene: NA
V gene: TRBV7-2
J gene: TRBJ1-4

CDR3 DNA: TGCAGTGCTAGAGTTGGTAGCACCCAAGAGACCCAGTACTTC
CDR3 protein: CSARVGSTQETQYF
CDR3 length: 14
clone size: NA
D gene: NA
V gene: TRBV20-1
J gene: TRBJ2-5

CDR3 DNA: TGCGCCAGCAGCCAAGGCAGGGCTGCCGGGGAGCTGTTTTTT
CDR3 protein: CASSQGRAAGELFF
CDR3 length: 14
clone size: NA
D gene: NA
V gene: TRBV4-1
J gene: TRBJ2-2

CDR3 DNA: TGTGCCAGCAGCCCCGACCCACAGGGGGCGCGTTCGAATGGCTACACCTTC
CDR3 protein: CASSPDPQGARSNGYTF
CDR3 length: 17
clone size: NA
D gene: TRBD1
V gene: TRBV7-2
J gene: TRBJ1-2

CDR3 DNA: TGTGCCAGCAGTCGCCGGGGTAGCGGGAGTTACGAGCAGTACTTC
CDR3 protein: CASSRRGSGSYEQYF
CDR3 length: 15
clone size: few
D gene: TRBD2
V gene: TRBV27
J gene: TRBJ2-7

CDR3 DNA: TGTGCCAGCAGTTTAGGACAGGGGTTACGAAACACCATATATTTT
CDR3 protein: CASSLGQGLRNTIYF
CDR3 length: 15
clone size: few
D gene: TRBD1
V gene: TRBV6-6
J gene: TRBJ1-3

CDR3 DNA: TGTGCCAGCAGCTTAGGCCGGACGTCTGATACGCAGTATTTT
CDR3 protein: CASSLGRTSDTQYF
CDR3 length: 14
clone size: NA
D gene: NA
V gene: TRBV7-2
J gene: TRBJ2-3

CDR3 DNA: TGCGCCAGCAGCGTGGGACAGGTCTATGGAGGCTACACCTTC
CDR3 protein: CASSVGQVYGGYTF
CDR3 length: 14
clone size: NA
D gene: TRBD1
V gene: TRBV5-1
J gene: TRBJ1-2

CDR3 DNA: TGTGCCAGCAGTTACTCGAAGACGGGACAGAACTACGAGCAGTACTTC
CDR3 protein: CASSYSKTGQNYEQYF
CDR3 length: 16
clone size: many
D gene: TRBD1
V gene: TRBV6-6
J gene: TRBJ2-7

CDR3 DNA: TGTGCCAGCAGGGGCGACGGGTCCGAGCAGTACTTC
CDR3 protein: CASRGDGSEQYF
CDR3 length: 12
clone size: NA
D gene: NA
V gene: TRBV12-3/TRBV12-4
J gene: TRBJ2-7

CDR3 DNA: TGTGCCAGCAGTTACCCCCTAACAGGGCTGGAAACTGAAGCTTTCTTT
CDR3 protein: CASSYPLTGLETEAFF
CDR3 length: 16
clone size: many
D gene: NA
V gene: TRBV6-6
J gene: TRBJ1-1

CDR3 DNA: TGTGCCAGCAGTAAGTCAGGGGGCACTGAAGCTTTCTTT
CDR3 protein: CASSKSGGTEAFF
CDR3 length: 13
clone size: many
D gene: TRBD1
V gene: TRBV6-5
J gene: TRBJ1-1

CDR3 DNA: TGTGCCAGCAGCAGACGGACAGGGCGCTATGGCTACACCTTC
CDR3 protein: CASSRRTGRYGYTF
CDR3 length: 14
clone size: NA
D gene: NA
V gene: TRBV21-1
J gene: TRBJ1-2

CDR3 DNA: TGTGCCAGCTCACCAGCCCAGAACACAGATACGCAGTATTTT
CDR3 protein: CASSPAQNTDTQYF
CDR3 length: 14
clone size: few
D gene: NA
V gene: TRBV18
J gene: TRBJ2-3

CDR3 DNA: TGTGCCAGCAGTTACTCCGACAGAATCAATCAGCCCCAGCATTTT
CDR3 protein: CASSYSDRINQPQHF
CDR3 length: 15
clone size: NA
D gene: NA
V gene: TRBV6-6
J gene: TRBJ1-5

CDR3 DNA: TGTGCCAGCAGCAATCAAACCCCAGATACGCAGTATTTT
CDR3 protein: CASSNQTPDTQYF
CDR3 length: 13
clone size: NA
D gene: NA
V gene: TRBV7-8
J gene: TRBJ2-3

CDR3 DNA: TGTGCCAGCAGTCCTGGGGGGATAGATCGTGGCCACACCTTC
CDR3 protein: CASSPGGIDRGHTF
CDR3 length: 14
clone size: NA
D gene: NA
V gene: TRBV7-9
J gene: TRBJ1-2

CDR3 DNA: TGTGCCAGCAGTTTTCACGTCGGTTGGGGGAGGGCTGTCAATGAGCAGTTCTTC
CDR3 protein: CASSFHVGWGRAVNEQFF
CDR3 length: 18
clone size: NA
D gene: TRBD2
V gene: TRBV12-3/TRBV12-4
J gene: TRBJ2-1

CDR3 DNA: TGCAGTGCGACTGGGGAGCAGTTCTTC
CDR3 protein: CSATGEQFF
CDR3 length: 9
clone size: few
D gene: NA
V gene: TRBV20-1
J gene: TRBJ2-1

CDR3 DNA: TGTGCCAGCAGTCGCAGGGCGGGCACTGAAGCTTTCTTT
CDR3 protein: CASSRRAGTEAFF
CDR3 length: 13
clone size: NA
D gene: NA
V gene: TRBV6-5
J gene: TRBJ1-1

CDR3 DNA: TGTGCCAGCAGTAGTCCGGGAGTGGGCCAAGAGACCCAGTACTTC
CDR3 protein: CASSSPGVGQETQYF
CDR3 length: 15
clone size: few
D gene: NA
V gene: TRBV6-2/TRBV6-3
J gene: TRBJ2-5

CDR3 DNA: TGTGCCAGCAGCTTAGAGGGGACCAGGGGAATCCATGGCTACACCTTC
CDR3 protein: CASSLEGTRGIHGYTF
CDR3 length: 16
clone size: NA
D gene: NA
V gene: TRBV7-9
J gene: TRBJ1-2

CDR3 DNA: TGTGCCAGCAGCCCAAGCCCTAGCCACGAGCAGTACTTC
CDR3 protein: CASSPSPSHEQYF
CDR3 length: 13
clone size: NA
D gene: NA
V gene: TRBV5-5
J gene: TRBJ2-7

CDR3 DNA: TGCAGTGCTAGAGATTCATTTGGACTAGCGGTAACCGGGGAGCTGTTTTTT
CDR3 protein: CSARDSFGLAVTGELFF
CDR3 length: 17
clone size: NA
D gene: TRBD2
V gene: TRBV20-1
J gene: TRBJ2-2

CDR3 DNA: TGTGCCAGCACCATACGGACTAGCGGTTTAGATACGCAGTATTTT
CDR3 protein: CASTIRTSGLDTQYF
CDR3 length: 15
clone size: NA
D gene: TRBD2
V gene: TRBV9
J gene: TRBJ2-3

CDR3 DNA: TGTGCCAGCAGGGGTTCAGGGGGCGAGGGCAATCAGCCCCAGCATTTT
CDR3 protein: CASRGSGGEGNQPQHF
CDR3 length: 16
clone size: NA
D gene: TRBD1
V gene: TRBV25-1
J gene: TRBJ1-5

CDR3 DNA: TGTGCCAGCAGCACCCGACAGGACCAAGAGACCCAGTACTTC
CDR3 protein: CASSTRQDQETQYF
CDR3 length: 14
clone size: NA
D gene: NA
V gene: TRBV11-3
J gene: TRBJ2-5

CDR3 DNA: TGCAGCGTTGACGGTCAGGGGGATGGCTACACCTTC
CDR3 protein: CSVDGQGDGYTF
CDR3 length: 12
clone size: NA
D gene: TRBD1
V gene: TRBV29-1
J gene: TRBJ1-2